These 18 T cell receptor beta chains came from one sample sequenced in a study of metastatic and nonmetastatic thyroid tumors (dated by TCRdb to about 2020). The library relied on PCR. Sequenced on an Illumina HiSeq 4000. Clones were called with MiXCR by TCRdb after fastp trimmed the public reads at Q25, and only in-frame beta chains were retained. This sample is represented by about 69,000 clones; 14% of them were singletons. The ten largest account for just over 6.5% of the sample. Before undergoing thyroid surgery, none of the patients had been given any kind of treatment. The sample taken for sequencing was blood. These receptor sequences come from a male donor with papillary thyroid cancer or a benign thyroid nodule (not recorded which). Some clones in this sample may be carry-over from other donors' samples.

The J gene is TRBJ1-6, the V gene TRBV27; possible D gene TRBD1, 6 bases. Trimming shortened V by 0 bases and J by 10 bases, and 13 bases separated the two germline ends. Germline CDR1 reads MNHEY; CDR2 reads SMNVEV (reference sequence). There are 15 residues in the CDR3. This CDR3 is CASSLSTGCRSPLHF. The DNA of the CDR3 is TGTGCCAGCAGTTTATCGACAGGTTGCCGGTCACCCCTCCACTTT.

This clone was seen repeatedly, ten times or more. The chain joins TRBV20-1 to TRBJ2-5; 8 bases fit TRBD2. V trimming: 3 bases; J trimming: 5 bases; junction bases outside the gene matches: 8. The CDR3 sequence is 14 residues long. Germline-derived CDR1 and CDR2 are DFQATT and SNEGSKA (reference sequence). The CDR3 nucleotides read TGCAGTGCTAGTGAAGCGGGAGTCGAGGAGACCCAGTACTTC. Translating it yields CSASEAGVEETQYF.

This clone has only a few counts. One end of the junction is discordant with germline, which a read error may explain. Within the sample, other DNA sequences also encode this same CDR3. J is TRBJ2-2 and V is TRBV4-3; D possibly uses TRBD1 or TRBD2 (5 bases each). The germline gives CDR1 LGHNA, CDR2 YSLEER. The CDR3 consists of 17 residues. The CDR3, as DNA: TGCGCCAGCAGCCAAGATCCAGGGACGCTTAACACCGGGGAGCTGTTCTTT. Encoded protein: CASSQDPGTLNTGELFF.

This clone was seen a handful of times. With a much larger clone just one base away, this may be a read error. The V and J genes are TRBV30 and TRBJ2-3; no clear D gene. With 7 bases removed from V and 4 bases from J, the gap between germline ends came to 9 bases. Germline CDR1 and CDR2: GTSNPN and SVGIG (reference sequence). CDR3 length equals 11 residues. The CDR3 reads CASETADTQYF. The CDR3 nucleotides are TGTGCCTCGGAAACAGCAGATACGCAGTATTTT.

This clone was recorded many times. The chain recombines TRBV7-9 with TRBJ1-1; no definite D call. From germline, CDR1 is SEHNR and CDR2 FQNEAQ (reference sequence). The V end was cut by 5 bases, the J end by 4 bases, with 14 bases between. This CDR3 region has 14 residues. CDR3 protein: CASSVDWGGTEAFF. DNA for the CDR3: TGTGCCAGCAGCGTGGACTGGGGTGGCACTGAAGCTTTCTTT.

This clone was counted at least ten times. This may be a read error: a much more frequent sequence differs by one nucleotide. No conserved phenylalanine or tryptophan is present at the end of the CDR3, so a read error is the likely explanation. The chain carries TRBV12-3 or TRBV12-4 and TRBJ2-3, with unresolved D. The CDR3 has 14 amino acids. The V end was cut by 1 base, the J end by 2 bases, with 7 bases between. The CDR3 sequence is CASSLVADTDTQYL. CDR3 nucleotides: TGTGCCAGCAGTTTAGTGGCGGACACAGATACGCAGTATCTT.

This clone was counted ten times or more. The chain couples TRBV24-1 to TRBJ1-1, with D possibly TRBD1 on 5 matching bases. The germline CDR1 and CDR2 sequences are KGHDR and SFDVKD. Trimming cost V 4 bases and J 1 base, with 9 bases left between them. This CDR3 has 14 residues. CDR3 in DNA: TGTGCCACCAGTGAACCGGGGGAGAACACTGAAGCTTTCTTT. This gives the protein CATSEPGENTEAFF.

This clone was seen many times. The DNA of the CDR3 is TGTGCCAGCAGCTTGGGGGGACAAAACATTCAGTACTTC. Protein sequence: CASSLGGQNIQYF. This rearrangement joins TRBV7-2 to TRBJ2-4; perhaps TRBD2 as D (6 bases). CDR3 length equals 13 residues. Germline loops: CDR1 SGHTA, CDR2 FQGNSA. The V gene lost 3 bases and the J gene lost 5 bases, with 8 bases spanning the gap.

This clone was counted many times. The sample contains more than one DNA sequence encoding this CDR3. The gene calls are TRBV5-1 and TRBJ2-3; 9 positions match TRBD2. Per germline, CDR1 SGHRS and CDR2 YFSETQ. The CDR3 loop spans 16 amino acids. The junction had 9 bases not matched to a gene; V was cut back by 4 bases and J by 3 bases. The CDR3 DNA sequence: TGCGCCAGCAGCGTAGGGACTAGCAGGGGGACAGATACGCAGTATTTT. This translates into CASSVGTSRGTDTQYF.

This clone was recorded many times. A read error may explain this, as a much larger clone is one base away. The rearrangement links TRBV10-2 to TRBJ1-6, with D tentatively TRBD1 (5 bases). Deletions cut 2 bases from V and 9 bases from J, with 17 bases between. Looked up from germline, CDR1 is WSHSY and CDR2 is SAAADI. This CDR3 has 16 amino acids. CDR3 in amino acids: CASSEIAGGVSSPLHF. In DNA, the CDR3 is TGCGCCAGCAGTGAGATTGCGGGGGGAGTTAGTTCACCCCTCCACTTT.

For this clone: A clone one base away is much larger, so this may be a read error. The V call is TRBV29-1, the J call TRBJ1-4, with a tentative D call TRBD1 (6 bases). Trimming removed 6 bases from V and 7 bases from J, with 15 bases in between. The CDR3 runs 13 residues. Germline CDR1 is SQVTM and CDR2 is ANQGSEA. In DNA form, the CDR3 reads TGCAGCGTCCAGGGGATCTGTGGTGAAAAACTGTTTTTT. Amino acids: CSVQGICGEKLFF.

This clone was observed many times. CDR3 residues: CASSLEGGLTEQYF. The CDR3 coding sequence is TGCGCCAGCAGCTTGGAAGGGGGCCTTACCGAGCAGTACTTC. The chain carries TRBV5-1 and TRBJ2-7; 7 nucleotides line up with TRBD1. Germline trimming cut 0 bases from V and 6 bases from J; bases unmatched to any gene: 6. This CDR3 has 14 amino acids. Germline V CDR1 and CDR2: SGHRS, YFSETQ.

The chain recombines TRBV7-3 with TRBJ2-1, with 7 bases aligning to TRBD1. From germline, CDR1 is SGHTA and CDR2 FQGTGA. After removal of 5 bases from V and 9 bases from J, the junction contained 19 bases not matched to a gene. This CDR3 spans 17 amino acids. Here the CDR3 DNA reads TGTGCCAGCAGCCGGGACAGACCAGGAGTCCCTGGGGGTGAGCAGTTCTTC. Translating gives CASSRDRPGVPGGEQFF.

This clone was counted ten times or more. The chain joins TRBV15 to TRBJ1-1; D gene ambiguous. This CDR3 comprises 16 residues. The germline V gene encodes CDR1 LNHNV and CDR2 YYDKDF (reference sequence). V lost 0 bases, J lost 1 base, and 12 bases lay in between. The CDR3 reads CATSRDIVGRNTEAFF. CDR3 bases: TGTGCCACCAGCAGAGATATTGTGGGTAGGAACACTGAAGCTTTCTTT.

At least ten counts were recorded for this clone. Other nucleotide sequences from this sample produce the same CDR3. The CDR3 DNA reads TGCAGTGCTCCTTCTAGCGGCCAAGAGACCCAGTACTTC. As protein: CSAPSSGQETQYF. The rearrangement joins TRBV20-1 to TRBJ2-5, with 7 bases that match TRBD2. The germline V gene has CDR1 DFQATT and CDR2 SNEGSKA (reference sequence). Losses at the gene ends were 5 bases for V and 1 base for J; bases not matched to a gene: 4. This CDR3 contains 13 residues.

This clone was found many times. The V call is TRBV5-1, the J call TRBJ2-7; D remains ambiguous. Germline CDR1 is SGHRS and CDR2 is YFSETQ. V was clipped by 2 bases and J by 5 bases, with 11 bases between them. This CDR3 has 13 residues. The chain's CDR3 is CASSLKVFDEQYF. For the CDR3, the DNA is TGCGCCAGCAGCTTAAAGGTTTTTGACGAGCAGTACTTC. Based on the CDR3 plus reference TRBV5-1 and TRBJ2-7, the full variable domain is KAGVTQTPRYLIKTRGQQVTLSCSPISGHRSVSWYQQTPGQGLQFLFEYFSETQRNKGNFPGRFSGRQFSNSRSEMNVSTLELGDSALYLCASSLKVFDEQYFGPGTRLTVT.

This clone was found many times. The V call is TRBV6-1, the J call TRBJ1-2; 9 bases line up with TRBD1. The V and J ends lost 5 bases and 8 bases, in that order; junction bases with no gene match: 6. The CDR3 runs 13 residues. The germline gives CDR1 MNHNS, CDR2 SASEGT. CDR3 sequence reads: CASSTFTGGGYTF. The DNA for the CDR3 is TGTGCCAGCAGTACTTTTACAGGGGGCGGCTACACCTTC.

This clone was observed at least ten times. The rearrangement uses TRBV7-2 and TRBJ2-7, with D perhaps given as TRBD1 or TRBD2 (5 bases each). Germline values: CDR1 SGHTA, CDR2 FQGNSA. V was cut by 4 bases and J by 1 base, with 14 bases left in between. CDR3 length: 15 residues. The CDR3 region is CASSSFVGPSYEQYF. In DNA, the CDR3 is TGTGCCAGCAGCTCATTCGTGGGACCGTCCTACGAGCAGTACTTC.